The present T cell receptor beta chain was sequenced within a study of metastatic and nonmetastatic thyroid tumors. Whole-study findings and limits: In blood and tumor, TCR beta diversity was reportedly significantly higher in malignant thyroid tumors than in benign nodules.

Thyroid surgery was performed in patients who had received no treatment beforehand. This clone rates as medium-sized. Its specificity is not known. TCRdb reprocessed the PCR reads via MiXCR. The sample shows about 12,000 clones, under 25% of them seen only once. This receptor was identified in a female donor with papillary thyroid cancer or a benign thyroid nodule (not recorded which). Some clones in this sample may be carry-over from other donors' samples. The sequenced sample consisted of adjacent normal tissue.

In nucleotides, the CDR3 is TGCGCCAGCAGCCGATTGTTCCCAGGGGGAAACGAGCAGTACTTC. Translated: CASSRLFPGGNEQYF. This sequence joins TRBV5-1 and TRBJ2-7, with TRBD1 matching over 7 bases. Germline V gene lookup returns CDR1 SGHRS and CDR2 YFSETQ. The CDR3 sequence is 15 residues long. Losses at the gene ends were 4 bases for V and 5 bases for J; bases not matched to a gene: 12.